Sequencing of this T cell receptor beta chain was carried out in a study of blood T cell repertoires in COVID-19. About the study: Samples taken during acute and convalescent COVID-19 were collected in the United States, Italy and Spain. The analysed material was cDNA or gDNA that came from T cells, B-cell-depleted T cells, or PBMCs.

Original handling: By means of reference gene primer amplification, nucleated cell counts were estimated. Repertoires were generated with immunoSEQ multiplex PCR, while TCRdb's copy carries only in-frame clones and drops some. From that table come the V and J calls and clone size; the DNA was used to work out D and trimming. There are about 260,000 clones in the sample; 85% occur only once, and 10% to 15% lies in the top ten. V shed 7 bases and J 1 base; nucleotides not matched to a gene: 5. This CDR3 contains 14 residues. Germline V gene sequence: CDR1 MNHEY, CDR2 SVGAGI. The sequence came from a human donor in a cohort sampled during active COVID-19. V gene TRBV6-5 combines with J gene TRBJ1-1, with 8 positions matching TRBD1. Sequencing was done on a sample of peripheral blood. CDR3 amino acids: CASNRDRQNTEAFF. CDR3 sequence (DNA): TGTGCCAGCAACCGGGACAGGCAGAACACTGAAGCTTTCTTT.